These T cell receptor beta chains were read from a single sample in a study of vaccination and CD4 T cells after COVID-19. A single record per CDR3 protein comes from TCRdb applying MiXCR to the PCR reads. The sample lists 11,000 to 15,000 distinct CDR3 sequences; less than 50% were seen once. Their recognized antigens are unknown. Sequenced sample: cultured CD4+ T cells from blood. The source is a human donor with COVID-19. CDR3s leave out the opening cysteine and the closing phenylalanine or tryptophan. Each record gives: V gene, J gene, CDR3 protein.

TRBV7-9	TRBJ2-5	ASSLAGGETQY
TRBV27	TRBJ1-2	ASSPGTGDTYGYT
TRBV7-9	TRBJ1-5	ASSSSGGGHQPQH
TRBV7-2	TRBJ2-7	ASSRQGVGGYEQY
TRBV2	TRBJ2-1	ASSALASYNEQF
TRBV9	TRBJ2-7	ASSVGGVAYEQY
TRBV29-1	TRBJ1-5	SVALSSNQPQH
TRBV6-1	TRBJ2-7	ASRTGQGAEQY
TRBV3-1	TRBJ2-5	ASSQAAGGQKTQC
TRBV6-1	TRBJ2-1	ASSTRDRVGNEQF
TRBV7-2	TRBJ2-7	ASSPPTSGKNYEQY
TRBV20-1	TRBJ1-5	SARVAVDRNQPQH
TRBV7-2	TRBJ1-1	ASSTQRGAAEAF
TRBV19	TRBJ1-2	ASSPWQRTTNYGYT
TRBV27	TRBJ2-5	ASSQRDRGRGGETQY
TRBV15	TRBJ2-7	ATSRATGTSGGYEQY
TRBV11-2	TRBJ2-5	ASSLDLLAGGETQY
TRBV9	TRBJ1-6	ASSPRQGLNSPLH
TRBV6-5	TRBJ1-5	ASSYDSNQPQH
TRBV12-3/TRBV12-4	TRBJ1-1	ASSKFRDRNTEAF
TRBV20-1	TRBJ2-7	SARVFSGGYEQY
TRBV6-5	TRBJ1-3	ASSYSRPSSGNTIY
TRBV24-1	TRBJ2-1	ATSESDSYNEQF
TRBV30	TRBJ1-1	AWSRGAGTEAF
TRBV7-8	TRBJ1-4	ASSSTNRGVMRWNEKLF
TRBV6-1	TRBJ1-2	ASNGARNDGYT
TRBV27	TRBJ1-6	ASSLYKGTGANSPLH
TRBV27	TRBJ1-5	ASSFGRDRQPQH
TRBV7-2	TRBJ2-4	ASSSPIAKNIQY
TRBV12-3/TRBV12-4	TRBJ2-5	ASSWTGTGRETQY
TRBV30	TRBJ2-3	AGGDGDHFTDTQY
TRBV2	TRBJ2-2	ASRETYANTGELF
TRBV5-4	TRBJ2-5	ASSLAQGSGGSQETQY
TRBV5-8	TRBJ2-5	ASSLGAGGRQETQY
TRBV5-4	TRBJ2-5	ASSSSGGAETQY
TRBV20-1	TRBJ1-6	SARAGTDGRPLH
TRBV6-1	TRBJ1-5	AGATGGASNQPQH
TRBV5-1	TRBJ2-5	ASKIGGERSETQY
TRBV20-1	TRBJ1-2	SARGTGRGYGYT
TRBV6-1	TRBJ1-2	ASIQGYQASGYT
TRBV6-1	TRBJ1-5	ASREQGNSNQPQH
TRBV18	TRBJ1-3	ASSPPSRSGNTIY
TRBV15	TRBJ1-5	ATSRDHRSQPQH
TRBV7-6	TRBJ2-7	ASSLSIGISYEQY
TRBV20-1	TRBJ2-5	SARPISETQY
TRBV19	TRBJ2-6	ASSEWSGANVLT
TRBV7-8	TRBJ1-6	ASIGIRQGSTNSPLH
TRBV6-1	TRBJ2-7	ASGGTKSSSYEQY
TRBV11-3	TRBJ1-4	ASSRTGARGDEKLF
TRBV12-3/TRBV12-4	TRBJ2-5	ASSFRAIEETQY